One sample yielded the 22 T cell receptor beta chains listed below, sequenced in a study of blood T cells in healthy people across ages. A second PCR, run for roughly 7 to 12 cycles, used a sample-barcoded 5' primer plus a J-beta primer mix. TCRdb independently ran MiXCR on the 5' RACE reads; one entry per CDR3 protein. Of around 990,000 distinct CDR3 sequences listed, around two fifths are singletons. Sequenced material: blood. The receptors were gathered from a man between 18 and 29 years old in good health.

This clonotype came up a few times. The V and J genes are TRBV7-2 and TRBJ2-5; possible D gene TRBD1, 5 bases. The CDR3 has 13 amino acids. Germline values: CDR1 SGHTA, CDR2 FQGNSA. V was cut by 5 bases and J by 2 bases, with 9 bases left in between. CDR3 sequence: CASSRHRQETQYF. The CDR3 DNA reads TGTGCCAGCAGCCGGCACAGGCAAGAGACCCAGTACTTC.

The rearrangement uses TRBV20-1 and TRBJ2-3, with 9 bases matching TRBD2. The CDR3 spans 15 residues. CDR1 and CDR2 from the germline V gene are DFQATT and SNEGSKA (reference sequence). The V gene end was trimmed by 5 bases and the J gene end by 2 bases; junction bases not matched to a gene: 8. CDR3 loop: CSAQSSGGTTDTQYF. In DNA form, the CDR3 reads TGCAGTGCTCAGTCCAGCGGGGGGACCACAGATACGCAGTATTTT.

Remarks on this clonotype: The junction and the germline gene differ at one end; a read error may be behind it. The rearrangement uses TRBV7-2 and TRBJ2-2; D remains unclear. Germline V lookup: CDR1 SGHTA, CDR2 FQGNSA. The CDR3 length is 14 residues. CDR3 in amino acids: CAGSRRVDTGELFF. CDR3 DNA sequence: TGTGCCGGCAGCCGCCGGGTTGACACCGGGGAGCTGTTTTTT.

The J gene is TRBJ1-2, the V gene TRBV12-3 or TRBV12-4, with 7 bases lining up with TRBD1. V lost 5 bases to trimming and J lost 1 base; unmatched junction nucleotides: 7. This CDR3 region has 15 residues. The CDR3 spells CASSMIRGLNYGYTF. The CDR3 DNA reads TGTGCCAGCAGTATGATAAGGGGGCTTAACTATGGCTACACCTTC.

In nucleotides, the CDR3 is TGTGCCAGCAGTTACTCCCAGGGCGGCCACTATGGCTACACCTTC. Protein product: CASSYSQGGHYGYTF. The chain employs TRBV6-6 and TRBJ1-2, with D possibly matching TRBD1 (5 bases). V lost 0 bases, J lost 3 bases, and 11 bases lay in between. CDR1 and CDR2 (germline): MNHNY, SVGAGI (reference sequence). The CDR3 extends over 15 amino acids.

The DNA for the CDR3 is TGTGCCAGCAGCCTTGTACAGGACGGTCGTAATGAGCAGTTCTTC. This encodes CASSLVQDGRNEQFF. The chain links TRBV5-5 to TRBJ2-1, with D possibly matching TRBD1 (5 bases). V was trimmed by 4 bases and J by 7 bases, leaving 18 bases between them. Germline V gene data show CDR1 as SGHKS and CDR2 as YYEKEE (reference sequence). The CDR3 extends over 15 amino acids.

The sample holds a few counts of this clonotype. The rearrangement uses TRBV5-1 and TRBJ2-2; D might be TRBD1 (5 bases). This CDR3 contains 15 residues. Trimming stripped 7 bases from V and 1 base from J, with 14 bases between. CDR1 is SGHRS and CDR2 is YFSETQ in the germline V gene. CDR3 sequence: CASGLDSLNTGELFF. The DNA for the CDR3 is TGCGCCAGCGGATTAGACAGTTTGAACACCGGGGAGCTGTTTTTT.

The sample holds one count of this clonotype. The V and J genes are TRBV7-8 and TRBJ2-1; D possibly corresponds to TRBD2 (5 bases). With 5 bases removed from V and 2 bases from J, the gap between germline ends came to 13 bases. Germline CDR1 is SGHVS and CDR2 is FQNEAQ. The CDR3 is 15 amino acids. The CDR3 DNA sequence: TGTGCCAGCAGCACGAAGCGGACGCCCTACAATGAGCAGTTCTTC. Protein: CASSTKRTPYNEQFF.

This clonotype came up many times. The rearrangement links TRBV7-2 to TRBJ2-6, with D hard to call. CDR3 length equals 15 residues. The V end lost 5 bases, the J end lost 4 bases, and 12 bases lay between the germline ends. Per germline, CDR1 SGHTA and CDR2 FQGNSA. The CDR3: CASSLWYTGANVLTF. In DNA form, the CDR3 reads TGTGCCAGCAGCCTCTGGTATACCGGGGCCAACGTCCTGACTTTC. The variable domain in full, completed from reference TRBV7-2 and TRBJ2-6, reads GAGVSQSPSNKVTEKGKDVELRCDPISGHTALYWYRQSLGQGLEFLIYFQGNSAPDKSGLPSDRFSAERTGGSVSTLTIQRTQQEDSAVYLCASSLWYTGANVLTFGAGSRLTVL.

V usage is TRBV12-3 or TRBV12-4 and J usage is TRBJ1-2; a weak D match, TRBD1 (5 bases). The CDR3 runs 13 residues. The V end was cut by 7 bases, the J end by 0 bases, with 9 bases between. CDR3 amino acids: CASNQGANYGYTF. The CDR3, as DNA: TGTGCCAGCAATCAGGGAGCTAACTATGGCTACACCTTC.

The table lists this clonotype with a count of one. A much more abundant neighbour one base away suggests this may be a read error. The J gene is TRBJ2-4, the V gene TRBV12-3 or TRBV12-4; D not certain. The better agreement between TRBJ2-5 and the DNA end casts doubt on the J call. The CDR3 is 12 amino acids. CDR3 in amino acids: CASSSNPETQYF. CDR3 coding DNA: TGTGCCAGCAGTTCTAACCCAGAGACCCAGTACTTC.

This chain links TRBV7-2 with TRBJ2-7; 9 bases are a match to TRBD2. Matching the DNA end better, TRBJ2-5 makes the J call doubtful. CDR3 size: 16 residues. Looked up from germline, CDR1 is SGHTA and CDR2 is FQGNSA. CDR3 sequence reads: CASSLSPVSGGETQYF. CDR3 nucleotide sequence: TGTGCCAGCAGCTTGTCCCCGGTTAGCGGGGGAGAGACCCAGTACTTC.

The CDR3 region is CASSQGFRDRSFSTYGYTF. The CDR3 DNA sequence: TGCGCCAGCAGCCAAGGCTTCCGGGACAGGAGTTTTTCGACCTATGGCTACACCTTC. The V call is TRBV4-3, the J call TRBJ1-2; TRBD1 matches at 8 bases. The CDR3 is 19 residues long. V lost 1 base and J lost 4; bases outside the gene matches: 17. Germline CDR1 reads LGHNA; CDR2 reads YSLEER.

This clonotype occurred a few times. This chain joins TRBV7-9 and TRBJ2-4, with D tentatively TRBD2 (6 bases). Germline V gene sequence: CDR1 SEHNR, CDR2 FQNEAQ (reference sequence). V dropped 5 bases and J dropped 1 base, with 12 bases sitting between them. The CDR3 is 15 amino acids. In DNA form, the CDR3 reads TGTGCCAGCAGCCGGCACCGGGGGGCCAAAAACATTCAGTACTTC. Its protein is CASSRHRGAKNIQYF.

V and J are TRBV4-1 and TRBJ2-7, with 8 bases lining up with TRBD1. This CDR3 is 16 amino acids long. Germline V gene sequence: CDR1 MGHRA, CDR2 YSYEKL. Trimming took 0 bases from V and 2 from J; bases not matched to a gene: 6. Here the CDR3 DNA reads TGCGCCAGCAGCCAAGACCGAGGCAGGGGGCCCTACGAGCAGTACTTC. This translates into CASSQDRGRGPYEQYF.

The CDR3 coding sequence is TGCAGTGCTAGTATGGGACCGAACTCTGGAAACACCATATATTTT. It specifies CSASMGPNSGNTIYF. The rearrangement joins TRBV20-1 to TRBJ1-3; possibly TRBD1 for D (5 bases). Germline-derived CDR1 and CDR2 are DFQATT and SNEGSKA (reference sequence). The length of the CDR3 is 15 residues. Trimming removed 3 bases at V and 0 bases at J, with 12 bases between.

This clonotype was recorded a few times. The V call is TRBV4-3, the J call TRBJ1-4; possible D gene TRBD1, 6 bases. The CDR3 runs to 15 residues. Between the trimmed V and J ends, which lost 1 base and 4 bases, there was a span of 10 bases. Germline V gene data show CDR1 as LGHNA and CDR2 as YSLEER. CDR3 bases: TGCGCCAGCAGCCAAGGAACAGGGTTTAATGAAAAACTGTTTTTT. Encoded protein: CASSQGTGFNEKLFF.

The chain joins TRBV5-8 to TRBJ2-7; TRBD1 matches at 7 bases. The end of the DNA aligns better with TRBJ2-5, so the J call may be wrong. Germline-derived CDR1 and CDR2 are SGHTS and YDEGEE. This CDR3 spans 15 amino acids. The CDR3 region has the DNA TGTGCCAGCAGCTTGGGAACCGGGACAGAAGAGACCCAGTACTTC. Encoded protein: CASSLGTGTEETQYF.

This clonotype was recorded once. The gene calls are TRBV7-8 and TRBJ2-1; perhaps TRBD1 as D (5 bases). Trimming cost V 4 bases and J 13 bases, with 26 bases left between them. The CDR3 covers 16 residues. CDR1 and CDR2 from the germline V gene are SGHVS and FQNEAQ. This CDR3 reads CASSSSLAQGQETQFF. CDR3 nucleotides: TGTGCCAGCAGCTCGTCCCTTGCCCAGGGCCAAGAGACCCAGTTCTTC.

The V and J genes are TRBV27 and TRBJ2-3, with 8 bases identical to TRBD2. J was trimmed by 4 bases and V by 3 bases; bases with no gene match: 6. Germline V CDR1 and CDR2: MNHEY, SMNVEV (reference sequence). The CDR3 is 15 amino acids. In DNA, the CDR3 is TGTGCCAGCAGTTTCCGGGGGGGCCGCTCAGATACGCAGTATTTT. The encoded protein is CASSFRGGRSDTQYF.

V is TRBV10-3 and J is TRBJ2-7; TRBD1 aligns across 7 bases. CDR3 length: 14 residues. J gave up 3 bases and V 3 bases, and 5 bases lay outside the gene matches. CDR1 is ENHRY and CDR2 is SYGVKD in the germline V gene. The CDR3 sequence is CAISDGRGNYEQYF. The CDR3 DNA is TGTGCCATCAGTGACGGCAGGGGGAACTACGAGCAGTACTTC.

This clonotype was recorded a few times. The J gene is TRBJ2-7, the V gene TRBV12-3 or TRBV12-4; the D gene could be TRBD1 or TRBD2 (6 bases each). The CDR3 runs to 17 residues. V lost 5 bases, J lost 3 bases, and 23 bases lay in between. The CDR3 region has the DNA TGTGCCAGCAGTCCGCGTGGAGGGGGTAGTGGGGACTACGAGCAGTACTTC. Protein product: CASSPRGGGSGDYEQYF.